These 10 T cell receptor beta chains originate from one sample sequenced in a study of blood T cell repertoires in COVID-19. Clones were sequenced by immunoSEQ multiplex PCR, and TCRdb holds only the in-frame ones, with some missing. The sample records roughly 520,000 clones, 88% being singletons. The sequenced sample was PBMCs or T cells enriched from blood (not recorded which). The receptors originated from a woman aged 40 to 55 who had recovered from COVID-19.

The CDR3 nucleotides read TGCGCCAGCAGCCAAGATGCGGGTTGGGATGAGCAGTTCTTC. As protein: CASSQDAGWDEQFF. The V call is TRBV4-3, the J call TRBJ2-1; the D gene is possibly TRBD2 (5 bases). CDR3 length: 14 amino acids. CDR1 LGHNA and CDR2 YSLEER come from the germline V gene. V shed 0 bases and J shed 8 bases, with 11 bases lying between them.

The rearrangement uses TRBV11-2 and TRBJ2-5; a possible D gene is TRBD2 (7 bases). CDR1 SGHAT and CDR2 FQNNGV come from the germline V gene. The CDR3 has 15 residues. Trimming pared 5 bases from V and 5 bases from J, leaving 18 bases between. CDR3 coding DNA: TGTGCCAGCAGCCCGTCGTGGGAGGGGGGGGAGACCCAGTACTTC. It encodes CASSPSWEGGETQYF. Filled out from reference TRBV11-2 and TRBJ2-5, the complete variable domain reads EAGVAQSPRYKIIEKRQSVAFWCNPISGHATLYWYQQILGQGPKLLIQFQNNGVVDDSQLPKDRFSAERLKGVDSTLKIQPAKLEDSAVYLCASSPSWEGGETQYFGPGTRLLVL.

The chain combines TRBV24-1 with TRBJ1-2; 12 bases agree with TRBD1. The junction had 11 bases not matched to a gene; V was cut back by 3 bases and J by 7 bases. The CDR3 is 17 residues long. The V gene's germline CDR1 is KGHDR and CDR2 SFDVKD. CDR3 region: CATSDSFPGQGAGGYTF. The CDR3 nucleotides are TGTGCCACCAGTGATAGCTTTCCGGGACAGGGGGCAGGTGGCTACACCTTC.

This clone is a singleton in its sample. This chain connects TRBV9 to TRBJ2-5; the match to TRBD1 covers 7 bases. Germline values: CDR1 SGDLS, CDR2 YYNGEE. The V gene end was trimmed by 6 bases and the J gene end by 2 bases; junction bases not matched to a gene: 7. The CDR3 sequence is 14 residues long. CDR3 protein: CASTEGRGQETQYF. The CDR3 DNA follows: TGTGCCAGCACCGAAGGCAGGGGGCAAGAGACCCAGTACTTC.

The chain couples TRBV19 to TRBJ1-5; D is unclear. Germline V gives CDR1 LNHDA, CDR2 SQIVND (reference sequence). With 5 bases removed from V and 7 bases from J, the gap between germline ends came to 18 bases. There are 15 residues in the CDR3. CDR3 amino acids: CASSAAGSGLQPQHF. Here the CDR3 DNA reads TGTGCCAGTAGTGCAGCGGGCAGCGGGTTACAGCCCCAGCATTTT.

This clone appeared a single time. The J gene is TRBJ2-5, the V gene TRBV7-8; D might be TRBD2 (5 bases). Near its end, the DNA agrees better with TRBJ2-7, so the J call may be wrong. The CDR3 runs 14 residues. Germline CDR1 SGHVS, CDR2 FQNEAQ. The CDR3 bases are TGTGCCAGCAGCTTAGGGACGGGATCCTACGAGCAGTACTTC. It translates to CASSLGTGSYEQYF.

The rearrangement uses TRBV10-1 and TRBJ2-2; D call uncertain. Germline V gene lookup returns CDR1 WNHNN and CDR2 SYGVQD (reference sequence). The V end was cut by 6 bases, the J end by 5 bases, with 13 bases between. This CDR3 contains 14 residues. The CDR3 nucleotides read TGCGCCAGCAGCCCCGGGTCCCAAACCGGGGAGCTGTTTTTT. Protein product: CASSPGSQTGELFF.

CDR3 sequence reads: CASSSYFANTEAFF. The CDR3 coding sequence is TGTGCCAGTAGTTCCTACTTCGCGAACACTGAAGCTTTCTTT. The rearrangement joins TRBV19 to TRBJ1-1; unclear D gene. The CDR3 extends over 14 amino acids. Looked up from germline, CDR1 is LNHDA and CDR2 is SQIVND (reference sequence). V was clipped by 5 bases and J by 1 base, with 11 bases between them.

Here the CDR3 reads CASSPFLLGGYTF. The CDR3 DNA reads as TGTGCCAGCAGCCCGTTTCTCCTCGGGGGCTACACCTTC. This chain connects TRBV2 to TRBJ1-2, with no clear D. Germline loops: CDR1 SNHLY, CDR2 FYNNEI. V was trimmed by 6 bases and J by 8 bases, leaving 16 bases between them. This CDR3 contains 13 residues.

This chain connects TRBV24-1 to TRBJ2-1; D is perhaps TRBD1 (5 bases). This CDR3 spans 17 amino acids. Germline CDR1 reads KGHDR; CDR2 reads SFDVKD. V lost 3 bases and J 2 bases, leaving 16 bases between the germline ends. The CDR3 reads CATSDAGNRGTYNEQFF. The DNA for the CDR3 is TGTGCCACCAGTGATGCAGGGAATAGGGGAACCTACAATGAGCAGTTCTTC.